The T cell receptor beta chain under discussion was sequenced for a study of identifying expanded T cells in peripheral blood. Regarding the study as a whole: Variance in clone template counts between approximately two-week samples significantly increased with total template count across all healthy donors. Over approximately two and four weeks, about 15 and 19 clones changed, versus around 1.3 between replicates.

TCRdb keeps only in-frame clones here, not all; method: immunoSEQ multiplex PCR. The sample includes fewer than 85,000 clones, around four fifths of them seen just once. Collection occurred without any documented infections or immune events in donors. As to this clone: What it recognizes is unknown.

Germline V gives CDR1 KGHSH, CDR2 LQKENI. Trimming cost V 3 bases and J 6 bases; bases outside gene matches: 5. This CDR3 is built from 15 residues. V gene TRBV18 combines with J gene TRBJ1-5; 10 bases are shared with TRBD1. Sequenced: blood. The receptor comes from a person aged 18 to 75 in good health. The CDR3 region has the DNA TGTGCCAGCTCACCGCCCGGGACAGGGGTTCAGCCCCAGCATTTT. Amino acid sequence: CASSPPGTGVQPQHF.